The 16 T cell receptor beta chains below were found in one sample sequenced in a study of blood T cell repertoires in COVID-19 (TCRdb year 2020). Libraries were made using the immunoSEQ multiplex PCR assay. Sourced from immuneACCESS, this table was stored by TCRdb with only in-frame sequences that have V and J called. A share of the clones is absent; for the studies checked, an unresolved V gene accounts for under half, and the remainder has no known explanation. The sample records about 280,000 clones, 86% of which are singletons. The ten most abundant clones make up less than 3% of the sample. Sequenced material: peripheral blood. All receptors derive from a woman in her thirties with active or convalescent COVID-19.

The rearrangement uses TRBV6-1 and TRBJ1-2, with 11 bases fitting TRBD1. This CDR3 is 17 amino acids long. Germline CDR1 MNHNS, CDR2 SASEGT. Trimming cost V 2 bases and J 4 bases; bases outside gene matches: 9. The CDR3 spells CASSESDRGLHSYGYTF. The DNA for the CDR3 is TGTGCCAGCAGTGAATCGGACAGGGGGCTCCACTCCTATGGCTACACCTTC.

The rearrangement uses TRBV30 and TRBJ1-2; maybe TRBD1 (6 bases). The CDR3 runs to 15 residues. The V end lost 1 base, the J end lost 5 bases, and 17 bases lay between the germline ends. The germline V gene has CDR1 GTSNPN and CDR2 SVGIG (reference sequence). The CDR3: CAWSAPGQTGYGYTF. The CDR3 DNA sequence: TGTGCCTGGAGTGCCCCGGGACAAACGGGATATGGCTACACCTTC. The complete variable domain, with remaining parts taken from reference TRBV30 and TRBJ1-2, reads SQTIHQWPATLVQPVGSPLSLECTVEGTSNPNLYWYRQAAGRGLQLLFYSVGIGQISSEVPQNLSASRPQDRQFILSSKKLLLSDSGFYLCAWSAPGQTGYGYTFGSGTRLTVV.

In the case of this clone: The germline gene is not matched at one end of the junction; a read error may be the cause. V is TRBV13 and J is TRBJ2-3; TRBD2 matches at 8 bases. CDR1 and CDR2 (germline): PRHDT, FYEKMQ (reference sequence). This CDR3 region has 17 residues. The CDR3 coding sequence is TGTGTCAGCAGCTTGGGGCGGGGGGCCAGATCGACAGATACGCAGTATTTT. The encoded protein is CVSSLGRGARSTDTQYF.

V usage is TRBV6-2 or TRBV6-3 and J usage is TRBJ2-7; weak D call: TRBD1 (6 bases). Between the trimmed V and J ends, which lost 5 bases and 6 bases, there was a span of 17 bases. Germline CDR1 MNHEY, CDR2 SVGEGT. The CDR3 has 14 residues. DNA of the CDR3: TGTGCCAGCAGTCGACAGGTCCAGGGAGCCGAGCAGTACTTC. It encodes CASSRQVQGAEQYF.

The CDR3 nucleotides read TGTGCCAGCAGCCAAGACGGGGGGAATCAGCCCCAGCATTTT. It codes for CASSQDGGNQPQHF. The chain combines TRBV3-1 (or the pseudogene TRBV3-2) with TRBJ1-5; D possibly corresponds to TRBD1 (5 bases). Trimming left V 0 bases short and J 4 bases short, with 7 bases between. The CDR3 spans 14 residues. Germline V gene sequence: CDR1 LGHDT, CDR2 YNNKEL (reference sequence).

The rearrangement links TRBV19 to TRBJ2-3; TRBD1 matches 7 bases. Unmatched junction bases numbered 3, after V lost 5 bases and J lost 4 bases. Germline CDR1 and CDR2: LNHDA and SQIVND (reference sequence). This CDR3 has 13 residues. The CDR3 bases are TGTGCCAGTAGTGTGCAGGGGGCAGATACGCAGTATTTT. Protein product: CASSVQGADTQYF.

The chain uses TRBV10-3 and TRBJ1-2; 8 nucleotides align to TRBD1. This CDR3 spans 14 amino acids. Losses at the gene ends were 2 bases for V and 4 bases for J; bases not matched to a gene: 3. Germline CDR1 ENHRY, CDR2 SYGVKD. CDR3 residues: CAISEAGGVYGYTF. The CDR3 bases are TGTGCCATCAGTGAGGCAGGGGGCGTCTATGGCTACACCTTC.

The rearrangement joins TRBV5-3 to TRBJ1-5, with D possibly matching TRBD1 (5 bases). TRBV5-3 is an ORF, with its function uncertain. V was clipped by 0 bases and J by 0 bases, with 16 bases between them. There are 18 residues in the CDR3. The CDR3 DNA follows: TGTGCCAGAAGCTTGGCTGGCGGGGCTCCGAATAGCAATCAGCCCCAGCATTTT. Translated, it gives CARSLAGGAPNSNQPQHF.

This chain connects TRBV5-5 to TRBJ1-2; no reliable D call. The CDR3 has 15 residues. V lost 4 bases and J lost 0, with 13 bases in between. Germline assignment: CDR1 SGHKS and CDR2 YYEKEE (reference sequence). The CDR3 DNA is TGTGCCAGCAGCGCCCGACACCCCACTAACTATGGCTACACCTTC. It is translated as CASSARHPTNYGYTF.

The V and J genes are TRBV29-1 and TRBJ1-2, with a tentative D call TRBD1 (5 bases). Germline lookup yields CDR1 SQVTM and CDR2 ANQGSEA. Trimming took off 4 bases at V and 3 bases at J, with 18 bases between the two ends. This CDR3 has 15 residues. For the CDR3, the DNA is TGCAGCGTTGGGTCGGGGGGGATGGACCACTATGGCTACACCTTC. It yields the protein CSVGSGGMDHYGYTF.

The chain couples TRBV5-6 to TRBJ2-5, with TRBD1 as a possible D gene (6 bases). Per germline, CDR1 SGHDT and CDR2 YYEEEE. The V gene lost 3 bases and the J gene lost 2 bases, with 17 bases spanning the gap. The length of the CDR3 is 16 residues. The CDR3 DNA reads as TGTGCCAGCAGCTCTTGGGGGCGGAGAACTCAAGAGACCCAGTACTTC. Translating it yields CASSSWGRRTQETQYF.

The V call is TRBV24-1, the J call TRBJ2-3; D call uncertain. Germline CDR1 reads KGHDR; CDR2 reads SFDVKD. CDR3 length: 12 residues. V lost 2 bases to trimming and J lost 3 bases, with 2 bases between them. Written as DNA, the CDR3 is TGTGCCACCAGTGATTCGACAGATACGCAGTATTTT. Encoded protein: CATSDSTDTQYF.

The V call is TRBV7-2, the J call TRBJ2-3; D unresolved. Trimming removed 5 bases from V and 1 base from J, with 13 bases in between. This CDR3 has 15 residues. Germline V gene sequence: CDR1 SGHTA, CDR2 FQGNSA. CDR3 in amino acids: CASSLSGIGTDTQYF. For the CDR3, the DNA is TGTGCCAGCAGCCTATCCGGTATAGGCACAGATACGCAGTATTTT.

The V and J genes are TRBV19 and TRBJ2-7; TRBD2 might be the D (6 bases). The CDR3 totals 12 residues. Germline V lookup: CDR1 LNHDA, CDR2 SQIVND (reference sequence). Trimming removed 4 bases from V and 4 bases from J, with 8 bases in between. This chain's CDR3 is CASSRAGYEQYF. CDR3 nucleotides: TGTGCCAGTAGTAGGGCGGGGTACGAGCAGTACTTC.

The chain couples TRBV6-5 to TRBJ1-2, with D perhaps matching TRBD1 (5 bases). Germline lookup yields CDR1 MNHEY and CDR2 SVGAGI. Between the trimmed V and J ends, which lost 6 bases and 4 bases, there was a span of 18 bases. The CDR3 loop spans 15 amino acids. CDR3 bases: TGTGCCAGCAGACAGACAGCGACTTCCTTCTATGGCTACACCTTC. Its protein is CASRQTATSFYGYTF.

The chain joins TRBV4-3 to TRBJ2-7; 9 bases agree with TRBD2. Germline CDR1 and CDR2: LGHNA and YSLEER. J lost 1 base, V lost 4 bases, and 5 bases had no gene match. This CDR3 has 15 residues. Here the CDR3 DNA reads TGCGCCAGCAGCCTGCTAGCGGGGTCTTCCTACGAGCAGTACTTC. The encoded protein is CASSLLAGSSYEQYF.